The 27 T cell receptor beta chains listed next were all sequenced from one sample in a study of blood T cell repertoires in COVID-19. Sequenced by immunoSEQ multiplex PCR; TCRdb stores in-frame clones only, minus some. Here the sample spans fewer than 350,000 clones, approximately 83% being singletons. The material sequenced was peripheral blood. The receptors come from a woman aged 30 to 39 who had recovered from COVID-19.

CDR3 sequence reads: CASSVVVTETYGYTF. CDR3 nucleotide sequence: TGTGCCAGCAGCGTAGTGGTAACTGAAACCTATGGCTACACCTTC. The V and J genes are TRBV9 and TRBJ1-2; D unresolved. CDR3 length equals 15 residues. Trimming removed 0 bases at V and 4 bases at J, with 13 bases between. Looked up from germline, CDR1 is SGDLS and CDR2 is YYNGEE.

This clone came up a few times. The CDR3 nucleotides are TGTGCCAGTTCACAGGGCTATTGGGTCCAGCATTTT. Its protein is CASSQGYWVQHF. The V gene is TRBV6-6, the J gene TRBJ1-5, with a weak D call TRBD1 (6 bases). Trimming shortened V by 9 bases and J by 12 bases, and 18 bases separated the two germline ends. This CDR3 spans 12 amino acids. The V gene's germline CDR1 is MNHNY and CDR2 SVGAGI (reference sequence).

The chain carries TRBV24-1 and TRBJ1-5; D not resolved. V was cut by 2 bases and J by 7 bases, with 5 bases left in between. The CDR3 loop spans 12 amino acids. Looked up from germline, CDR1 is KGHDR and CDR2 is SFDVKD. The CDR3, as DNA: TGTGCCACCAGTGATTCGGGACAGCCCCAGCATTTT. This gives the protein CATSDSGQPQHF.

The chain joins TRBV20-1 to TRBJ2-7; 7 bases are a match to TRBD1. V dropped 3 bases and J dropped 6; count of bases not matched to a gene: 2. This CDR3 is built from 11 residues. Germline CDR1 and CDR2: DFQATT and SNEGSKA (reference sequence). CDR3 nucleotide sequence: TGCAGTGCTAGGTACAGGGGCGAGCAGTACTTC. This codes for CSARYRGEQYF.

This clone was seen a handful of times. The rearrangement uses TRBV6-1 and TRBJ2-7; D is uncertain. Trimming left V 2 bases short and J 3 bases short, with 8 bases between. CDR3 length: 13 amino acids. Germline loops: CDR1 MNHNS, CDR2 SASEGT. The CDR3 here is CASSENGGYEQYF. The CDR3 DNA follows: TGTGCCAGCAGTGAAAACGGCGGCTACGAGCAGTACTTC.

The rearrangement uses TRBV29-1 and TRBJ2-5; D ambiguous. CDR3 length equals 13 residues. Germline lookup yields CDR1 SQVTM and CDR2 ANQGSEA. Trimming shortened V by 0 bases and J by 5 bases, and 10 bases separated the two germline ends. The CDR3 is CSVEDLGRETQYF. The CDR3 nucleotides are TGCAGCGTTGAAGATCTTGGCAGGGAGACCCAGTACTTC.

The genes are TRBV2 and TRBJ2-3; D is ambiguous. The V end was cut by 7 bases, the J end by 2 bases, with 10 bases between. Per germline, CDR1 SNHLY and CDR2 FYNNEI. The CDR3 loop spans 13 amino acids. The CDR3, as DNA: TGTGCCAGCAACGCGGCTTTCACAGATACGCAGTATTTT. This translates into CASNAAFTDTQYF.

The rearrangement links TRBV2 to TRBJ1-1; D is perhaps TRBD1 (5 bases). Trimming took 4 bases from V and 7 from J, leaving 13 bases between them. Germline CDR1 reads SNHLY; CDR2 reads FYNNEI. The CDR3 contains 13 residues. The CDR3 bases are TGTGCCAGCAGTGCTCAGGGAACTTATGAAGCTTTCTTT. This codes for CASSAQGTYEAFF.

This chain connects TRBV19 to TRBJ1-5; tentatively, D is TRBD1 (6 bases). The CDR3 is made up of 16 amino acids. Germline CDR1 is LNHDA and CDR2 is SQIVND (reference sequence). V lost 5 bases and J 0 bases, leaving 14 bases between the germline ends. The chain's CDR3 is CASSFSTGLSNQPQHF. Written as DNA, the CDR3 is TGTGCCAGTAGTTTCTCGACAGGACTTAGCAATCAGCCCCAGCATTTT.

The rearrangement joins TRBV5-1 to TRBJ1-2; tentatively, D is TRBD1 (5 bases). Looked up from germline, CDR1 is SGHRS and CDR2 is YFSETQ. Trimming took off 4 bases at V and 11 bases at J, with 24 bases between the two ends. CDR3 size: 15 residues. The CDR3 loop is CASSQDRQGFSGYTF. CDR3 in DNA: TGCGCCAGCAGCCAAGATCGGCAGGGCTTTTCTGGGTACACCTTC.

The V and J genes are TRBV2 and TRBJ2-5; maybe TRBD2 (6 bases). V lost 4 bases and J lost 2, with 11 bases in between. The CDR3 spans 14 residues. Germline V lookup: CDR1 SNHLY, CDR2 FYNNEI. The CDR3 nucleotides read TGTGCCAGCAGTGCTGCGGGACTGCAAGAGACCCAGTACTTC. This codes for CASSAAGLQETQYF.

The chain's CDR3 is CASSERRGRAGTGELFF. In DNA, the CDR3 is TGTGCCAGCAGTGAAAGGAGGGGGAGGGCCGGTACCGGGGAGCTGTTTTTT. The gene calls are TRBV2 and TRBJ2-2; D possibly corresponds to TRBD2 (7 bases). CDR3 size: 17 residues. V dropped 2 bases and J dropped 5 bases, with 18 bases sitting between them. CDR1 and CDR2 (germline): SNHLY, FYNNEI.

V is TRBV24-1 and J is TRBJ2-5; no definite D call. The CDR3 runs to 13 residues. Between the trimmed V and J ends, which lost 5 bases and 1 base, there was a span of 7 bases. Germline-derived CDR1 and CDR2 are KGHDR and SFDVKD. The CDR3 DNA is TGTGCCACCAGTGGCAGTGTCCAAGAGACCCAGTACTTC. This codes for CATSGSVQETQYF.

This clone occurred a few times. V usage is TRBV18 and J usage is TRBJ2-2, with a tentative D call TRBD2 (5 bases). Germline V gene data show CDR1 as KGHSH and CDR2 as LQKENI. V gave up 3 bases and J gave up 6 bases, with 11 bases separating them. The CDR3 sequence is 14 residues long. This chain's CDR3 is CASSPPASPGELFF. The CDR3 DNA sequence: TGTGCCAGCTCACCGCCTGCTAGCCCCGGGGAGCTGTTTTTT.

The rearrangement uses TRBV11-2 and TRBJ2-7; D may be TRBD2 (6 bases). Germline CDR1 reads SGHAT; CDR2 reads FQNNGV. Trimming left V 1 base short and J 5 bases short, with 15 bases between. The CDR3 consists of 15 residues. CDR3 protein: CASSLVGGSPHEQYF. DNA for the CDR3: TGTGCCAGCAGCTTAGTGGGAGGATCTCCCCACGAGCAGTACTTC.

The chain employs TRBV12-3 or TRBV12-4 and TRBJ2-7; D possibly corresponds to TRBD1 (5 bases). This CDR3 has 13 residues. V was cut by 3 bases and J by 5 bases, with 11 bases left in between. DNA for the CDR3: TGTGCCAGCAGTTTCGTCAGGGCCCACGAGCAGTACTTC. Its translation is CASSFVRAHEQYF.

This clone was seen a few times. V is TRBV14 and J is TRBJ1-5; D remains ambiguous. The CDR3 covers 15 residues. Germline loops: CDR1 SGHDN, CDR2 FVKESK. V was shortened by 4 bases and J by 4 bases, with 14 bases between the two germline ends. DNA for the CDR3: TGTGCCAGCAGCCCGGGTGGCCTTGGAAATCAGCCCCAGCATTTT. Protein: CASSPGGLGNQPQHF.

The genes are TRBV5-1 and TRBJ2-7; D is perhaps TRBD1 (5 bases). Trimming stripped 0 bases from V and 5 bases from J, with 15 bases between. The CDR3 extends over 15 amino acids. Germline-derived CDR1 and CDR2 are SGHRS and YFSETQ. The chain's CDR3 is CASSLEYPGWDEQYF. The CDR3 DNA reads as TGCGCCAGCAGCTTGGAGTACCCAGGGTGGGACGAGCAGTACTTC. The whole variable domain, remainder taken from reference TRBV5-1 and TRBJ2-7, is KAGVTQTPRYLIKTRGQQVTLSCSPISGHRSVSWYQQTPGQGLQFLFEYFSETQRNKGNFPGRFSGRQFSNSRSEMNVSTLELGDSALYLCASSLEYPGWDEQYFGPGTRLTVT.

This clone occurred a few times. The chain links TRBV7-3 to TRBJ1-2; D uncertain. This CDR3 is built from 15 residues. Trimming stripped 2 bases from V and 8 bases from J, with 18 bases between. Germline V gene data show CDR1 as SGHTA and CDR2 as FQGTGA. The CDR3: CASSLEFPPTGGYTF. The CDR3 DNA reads TGTGCCAGCAGCTTAGAGTTTCCCCCAACGGGAGGCTACACCTTC.

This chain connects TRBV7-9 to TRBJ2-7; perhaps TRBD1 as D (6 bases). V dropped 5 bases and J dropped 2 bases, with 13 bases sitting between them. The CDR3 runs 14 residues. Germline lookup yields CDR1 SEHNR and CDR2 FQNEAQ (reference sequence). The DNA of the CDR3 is TGTGCCAGCAGCCACGGACAGTCCCCCTACGAGCAGTACTTC. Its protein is CASSHGQSPYEQYF. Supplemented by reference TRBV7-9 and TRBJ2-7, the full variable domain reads DTGVSQNPRHKITKRGQNVTFRCDPISEHNRLYWYRQTLGQGPEFLTYFQNEAQLEKSRLLSDRFSAERPKGSFSTLEIQRTEQGDSAMYLCASSHGQSPYEQYFGPGTRLTVT.

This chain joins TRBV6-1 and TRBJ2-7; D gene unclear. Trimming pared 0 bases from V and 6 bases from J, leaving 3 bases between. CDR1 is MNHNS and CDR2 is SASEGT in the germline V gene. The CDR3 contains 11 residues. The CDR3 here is CASSEAREQYF. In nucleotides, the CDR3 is TGTGCCAGCAGTGAAGCCCGCGAGCAGTACTTC.

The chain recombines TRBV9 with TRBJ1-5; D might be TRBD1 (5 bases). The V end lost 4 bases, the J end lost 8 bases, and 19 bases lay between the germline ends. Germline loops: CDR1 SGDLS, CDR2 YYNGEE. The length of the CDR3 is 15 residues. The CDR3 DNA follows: TGTGCCAGCAGCAGGGGAGGGGCCTTGGGTAAGCCCCAGCATTTT. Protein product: CASSRGGALGKPQHF. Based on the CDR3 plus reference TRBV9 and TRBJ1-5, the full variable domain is DSGVTQTPKHLITATGQRVTLRCSPRSGDLSVYWYQQSLDQGLQFLIQYYNGEERAKGNILERFSAQQFPDLHSELNLSSLELGDSALYFCASSRGGALGKPQHFGDGTRLSIL.

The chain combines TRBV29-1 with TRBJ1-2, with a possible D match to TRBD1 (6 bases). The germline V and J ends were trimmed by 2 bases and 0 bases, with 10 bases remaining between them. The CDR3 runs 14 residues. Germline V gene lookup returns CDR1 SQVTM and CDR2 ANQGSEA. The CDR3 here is CSVESAGANYGYTF. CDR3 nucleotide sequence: TGCAGCGTTGAAAGTGCAGGGGCTAACTATGGCTACACCTTC. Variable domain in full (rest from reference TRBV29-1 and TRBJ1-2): SAVISQKPSRDICQRGTSLTIQCQVDSQVTMMFWYRQQPGQSLTLIATANQGSEATYESGFVIDKFPISRPNLTFSTLTVSNMSPEDSSIYLCSVESAGANYGYTFGSGTRLTVV.

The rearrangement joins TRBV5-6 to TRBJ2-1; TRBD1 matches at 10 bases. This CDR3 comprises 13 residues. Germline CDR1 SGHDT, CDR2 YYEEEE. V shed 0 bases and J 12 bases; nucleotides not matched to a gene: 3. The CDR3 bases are TGTGCCAGCAGCTTGGGACAGGGGGCGACGCAGTTCTTC. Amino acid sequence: CASSLGQGATQFF.

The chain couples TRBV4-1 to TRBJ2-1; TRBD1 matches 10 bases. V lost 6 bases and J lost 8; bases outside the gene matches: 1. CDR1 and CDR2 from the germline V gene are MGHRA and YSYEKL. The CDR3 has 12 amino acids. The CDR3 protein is CASRGTGDEQFF. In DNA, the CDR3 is TGCGCCAGCAGGGGGACAGGGGATGAGCAGTTCTTC.

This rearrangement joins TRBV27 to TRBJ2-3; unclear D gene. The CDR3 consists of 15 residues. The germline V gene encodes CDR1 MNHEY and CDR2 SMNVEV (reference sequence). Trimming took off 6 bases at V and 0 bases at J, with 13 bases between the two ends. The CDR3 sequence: CASRDRLGSTDTQYF. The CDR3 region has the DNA TGTGCCAGCAGAGATAGACTGGGTAGCACAGATACGCAGTATTTT.

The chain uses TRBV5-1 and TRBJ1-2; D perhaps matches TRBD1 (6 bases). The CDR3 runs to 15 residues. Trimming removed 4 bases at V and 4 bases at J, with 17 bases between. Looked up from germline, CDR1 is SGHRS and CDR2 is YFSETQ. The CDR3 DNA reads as TGCGCCAGCAGCCAGTTGACAGGCCGACTCTATGGCTACACCTTC. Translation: CASSQLTGRLYGYTF.